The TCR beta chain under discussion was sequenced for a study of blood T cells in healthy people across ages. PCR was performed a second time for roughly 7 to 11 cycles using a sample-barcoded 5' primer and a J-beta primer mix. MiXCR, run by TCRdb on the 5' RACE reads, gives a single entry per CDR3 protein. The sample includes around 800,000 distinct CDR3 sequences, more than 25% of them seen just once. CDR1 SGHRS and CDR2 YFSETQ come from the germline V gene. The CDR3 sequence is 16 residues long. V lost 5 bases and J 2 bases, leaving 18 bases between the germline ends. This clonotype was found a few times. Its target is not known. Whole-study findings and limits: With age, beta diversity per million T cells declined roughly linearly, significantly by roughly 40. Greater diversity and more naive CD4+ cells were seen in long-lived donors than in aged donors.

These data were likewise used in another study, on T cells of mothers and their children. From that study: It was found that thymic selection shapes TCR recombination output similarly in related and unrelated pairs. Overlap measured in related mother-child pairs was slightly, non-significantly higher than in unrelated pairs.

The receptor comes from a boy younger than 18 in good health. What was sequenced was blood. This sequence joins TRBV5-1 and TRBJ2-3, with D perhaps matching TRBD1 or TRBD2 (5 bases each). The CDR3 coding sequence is TGCGCCAGCAGGAAGAGGGGCCGGAATTTCACAGATACGCAGTATTTT. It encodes CASRKRGRNFTDTQYF.